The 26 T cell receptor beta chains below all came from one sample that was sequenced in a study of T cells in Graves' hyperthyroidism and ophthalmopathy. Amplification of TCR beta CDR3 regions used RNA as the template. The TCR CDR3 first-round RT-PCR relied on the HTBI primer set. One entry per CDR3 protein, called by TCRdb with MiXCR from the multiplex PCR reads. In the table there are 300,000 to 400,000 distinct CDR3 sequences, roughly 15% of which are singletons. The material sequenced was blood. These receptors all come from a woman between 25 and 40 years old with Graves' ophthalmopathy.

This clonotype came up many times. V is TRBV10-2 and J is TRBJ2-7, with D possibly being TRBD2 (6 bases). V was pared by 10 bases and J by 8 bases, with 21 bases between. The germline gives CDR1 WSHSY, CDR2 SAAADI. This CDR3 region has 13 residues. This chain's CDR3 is CATQSVGGSKQYF. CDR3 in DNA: TGCGCCACCCAAAGCGTCGGGGGAAGTAAGCAGTACTTC.

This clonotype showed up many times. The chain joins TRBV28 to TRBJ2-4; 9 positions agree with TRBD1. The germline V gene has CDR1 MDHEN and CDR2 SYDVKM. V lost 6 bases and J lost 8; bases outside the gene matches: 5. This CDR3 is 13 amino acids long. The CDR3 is CASSPGQGHIQYF. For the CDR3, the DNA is TGTGCCAGCAGCCCGGGACAGGGACACATTCAGTACTTC.

The DNA for the CDR3 is TGTGCCAGCAGCCATACCGCGGGTTCCTACAATGAGCAGTTCTTC. Translated, it gives CASSHTAGSYNEQFF. The V gene is TRBV7-8, the J gene TRBJ2-1; a possible D gene is TRBD2 (5 bases). CDR1 SGHVS and CDR2 FQNEAQ come from the germline V gene. Trimming shortened V by 5 bases and J by 1 base, and 12 bases separated the two germline ends. There are 15 residues in the CDR3. The variable domain in full, with the rest retrieved from reference TRBV7-8 and TRBJ2-1, is GAGVSQSPRYKVAKRGQDVALRCDPISGHVSLFWYQQALGQGPEFLTYFQNEAQLDKSGLPSDRFFAERPEGSVSTLKIQRTQQEDSAVYLCASSHTAGSYNEQFFGPGTRLTVL.

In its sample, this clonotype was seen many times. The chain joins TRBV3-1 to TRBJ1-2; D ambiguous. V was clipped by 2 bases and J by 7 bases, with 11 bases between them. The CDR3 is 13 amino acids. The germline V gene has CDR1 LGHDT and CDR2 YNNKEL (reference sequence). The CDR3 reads CASSQLHETGYTF. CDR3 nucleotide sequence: TGTGCCAGCAGCCAATTACACGAAACTGGCTACACCTTC.

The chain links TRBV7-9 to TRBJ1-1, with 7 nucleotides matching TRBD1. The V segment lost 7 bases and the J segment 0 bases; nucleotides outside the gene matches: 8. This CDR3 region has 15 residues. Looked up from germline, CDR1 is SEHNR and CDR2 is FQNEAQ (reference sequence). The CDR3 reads CASTVPTGLNTEAFF. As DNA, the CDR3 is TGTGCCAGCACCGTCCCGACAGGGTTGAACACTGAAGCTTTCTTT.

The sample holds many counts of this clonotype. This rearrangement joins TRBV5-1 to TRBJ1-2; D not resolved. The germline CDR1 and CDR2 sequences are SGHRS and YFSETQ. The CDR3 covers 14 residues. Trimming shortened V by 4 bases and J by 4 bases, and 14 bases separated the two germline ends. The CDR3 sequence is CASSLDGEAYGYTF. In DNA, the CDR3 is TGCGCCAGCAGCCTGGATGGGGAGGCCTATGGCTACACCTTC.

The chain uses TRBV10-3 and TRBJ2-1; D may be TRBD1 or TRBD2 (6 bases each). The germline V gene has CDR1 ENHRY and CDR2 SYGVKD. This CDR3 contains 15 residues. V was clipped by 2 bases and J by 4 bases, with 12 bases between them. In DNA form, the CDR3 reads TGTGCCATCAGTGAGCCCCAGGGGAGGTACAATGAGCAGTTCTTC. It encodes CAISEPQGRYNEQFF.

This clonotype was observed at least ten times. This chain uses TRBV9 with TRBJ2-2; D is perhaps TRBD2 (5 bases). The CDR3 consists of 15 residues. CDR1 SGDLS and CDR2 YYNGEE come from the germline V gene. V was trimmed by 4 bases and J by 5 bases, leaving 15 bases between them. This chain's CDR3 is CASSPRLARTGELFF. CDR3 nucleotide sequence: TGTGCCAGCAGCCCCCGTTTAGCGCGGACCGGGGAGCTGTTTTTT.

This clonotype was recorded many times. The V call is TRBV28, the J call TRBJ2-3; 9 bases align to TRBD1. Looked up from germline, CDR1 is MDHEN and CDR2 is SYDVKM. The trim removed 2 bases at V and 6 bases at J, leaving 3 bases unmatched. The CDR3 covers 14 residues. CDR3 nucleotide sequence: TGTGCCAGCAGTTTAGAAACAGGGGGCGATACGCAGTATTTT. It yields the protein CASSLETGGDTQYF.

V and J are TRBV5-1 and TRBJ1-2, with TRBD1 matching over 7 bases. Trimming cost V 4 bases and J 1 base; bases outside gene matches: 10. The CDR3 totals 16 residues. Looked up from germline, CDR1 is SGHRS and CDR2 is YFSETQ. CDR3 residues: CASSQGSTGVNYGYTF. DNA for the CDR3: TGCGCCAGCAGCCAGGGATCTACAGGGGTTAACTATGGCTACACCTTC.

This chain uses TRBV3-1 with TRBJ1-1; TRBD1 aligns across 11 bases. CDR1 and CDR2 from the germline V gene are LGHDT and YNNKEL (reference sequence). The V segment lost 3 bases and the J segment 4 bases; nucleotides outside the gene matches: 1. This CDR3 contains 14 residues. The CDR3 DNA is TGTGCCAGCAGCCACGGGACAGGGGGCACTGAAGCTTTCTTT. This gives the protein CASSHGTGGTEAFF.

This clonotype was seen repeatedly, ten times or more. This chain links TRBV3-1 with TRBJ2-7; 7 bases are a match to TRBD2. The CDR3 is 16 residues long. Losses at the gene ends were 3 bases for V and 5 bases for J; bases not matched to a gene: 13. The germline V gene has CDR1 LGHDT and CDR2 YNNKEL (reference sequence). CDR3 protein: CASSQGVPGRGHEQYF. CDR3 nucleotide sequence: TGTGCCAGCAGCCAGGGAGTCCCTGGGAGGGGCCACGAGCAGTACTTC.

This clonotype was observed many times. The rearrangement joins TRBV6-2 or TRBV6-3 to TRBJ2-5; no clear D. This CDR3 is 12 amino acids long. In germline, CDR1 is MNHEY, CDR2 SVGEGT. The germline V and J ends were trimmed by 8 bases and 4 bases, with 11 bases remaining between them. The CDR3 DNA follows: TGTGCCAGCCGGGCTATCGGAGAGACCCAGTACTTC. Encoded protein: CASRAIGETQYF.

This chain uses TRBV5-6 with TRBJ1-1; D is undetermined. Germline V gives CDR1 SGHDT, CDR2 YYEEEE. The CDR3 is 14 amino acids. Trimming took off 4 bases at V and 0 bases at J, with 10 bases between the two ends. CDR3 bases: TGTGCCAGCAGCCCGGACCCAATGAACACTGAAGCTTTCTTT. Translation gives CASSPDPMNTEAFF. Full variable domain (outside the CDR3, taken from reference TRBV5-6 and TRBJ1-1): DAGVTQSPTHLIKTRGQQVTLRCSPKSGHDTVSWYQQALGQGPQFIFQYYEEEERQRGNFPDRFSGHQFPNYSSELNVNALLLGDSALYLCASSPDPMNTEAFFGQGTRLTVV.

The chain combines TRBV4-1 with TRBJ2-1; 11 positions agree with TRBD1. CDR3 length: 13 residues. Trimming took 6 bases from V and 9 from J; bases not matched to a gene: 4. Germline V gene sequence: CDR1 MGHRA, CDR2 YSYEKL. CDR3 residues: CASRGTGGGEQFF. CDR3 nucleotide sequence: TGCGCCAGCAGAGGGACAGGGGGGGGTGAGCAGTTCTTC.

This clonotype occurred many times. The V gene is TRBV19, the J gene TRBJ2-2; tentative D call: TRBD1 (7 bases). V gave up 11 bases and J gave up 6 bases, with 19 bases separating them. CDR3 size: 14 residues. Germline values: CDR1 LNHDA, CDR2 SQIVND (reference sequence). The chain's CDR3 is CASARGRGAGELFF. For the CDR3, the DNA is TGTGCCTCCGCGAGGGGGCGCGGGGCCGGGGAGCTGTTTTTT.

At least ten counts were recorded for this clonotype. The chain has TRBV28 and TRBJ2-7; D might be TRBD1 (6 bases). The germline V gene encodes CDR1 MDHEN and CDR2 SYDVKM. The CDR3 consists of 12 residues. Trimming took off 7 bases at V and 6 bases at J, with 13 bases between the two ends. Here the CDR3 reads CASNRGISEQYF. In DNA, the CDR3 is TGTGCCAGCAATAGGGGGATAAGCGAGCAGTACTTC. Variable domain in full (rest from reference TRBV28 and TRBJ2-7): DVKVTQSSRYLVKRTGEKVFLECVQDMDHENMFWYRQDPGLGLRLIYFSYDVKMKEKGDIPEGYSVSREKKERFSLILESASTNQTSMYLCASNRGISEQYFGPGTRLTVT.

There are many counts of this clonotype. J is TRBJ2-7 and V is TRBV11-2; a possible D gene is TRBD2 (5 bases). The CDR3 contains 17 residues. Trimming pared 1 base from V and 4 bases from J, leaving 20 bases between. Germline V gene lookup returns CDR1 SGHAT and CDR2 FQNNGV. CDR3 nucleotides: TGTGCCAGCAGCTTAGGCTCGCCTGTGACGGGAACATACGAGCAGTACTTC. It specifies CASSLGSPVTGTYEQYF.

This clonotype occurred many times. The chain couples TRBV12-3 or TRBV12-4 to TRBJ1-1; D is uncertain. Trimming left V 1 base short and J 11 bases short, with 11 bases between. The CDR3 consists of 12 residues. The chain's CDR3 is CASSLGDWSAFF. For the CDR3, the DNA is TGTGCCAGCAGTTTAGGGGATTGGTCTGCTTTCTTT.

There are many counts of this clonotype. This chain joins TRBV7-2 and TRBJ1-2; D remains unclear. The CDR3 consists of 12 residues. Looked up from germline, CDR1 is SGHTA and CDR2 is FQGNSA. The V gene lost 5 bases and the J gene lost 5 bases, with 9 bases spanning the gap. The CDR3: CASSAAEYGYTF. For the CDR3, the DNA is TGTGCCAGCAGCGCCGCGGAGTATGGCTACACCTTC.

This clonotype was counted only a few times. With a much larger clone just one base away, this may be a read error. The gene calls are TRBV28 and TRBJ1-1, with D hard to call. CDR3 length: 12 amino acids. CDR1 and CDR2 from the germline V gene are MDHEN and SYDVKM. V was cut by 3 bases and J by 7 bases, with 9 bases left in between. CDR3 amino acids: CASSFIWHEAFF. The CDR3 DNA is TGTGCCAGCAGTTTTATCTGGCATGAAGCTTTCTTT.

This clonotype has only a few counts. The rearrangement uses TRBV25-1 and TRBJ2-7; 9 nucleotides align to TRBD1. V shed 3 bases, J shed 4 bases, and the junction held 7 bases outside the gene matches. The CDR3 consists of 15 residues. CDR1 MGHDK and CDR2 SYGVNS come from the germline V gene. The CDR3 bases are TGTGCCAGCAGTGATTTTCGCGGACAGGGGTACGAGCAGTACTTC. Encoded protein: CASSDFRGQGYEQYF.

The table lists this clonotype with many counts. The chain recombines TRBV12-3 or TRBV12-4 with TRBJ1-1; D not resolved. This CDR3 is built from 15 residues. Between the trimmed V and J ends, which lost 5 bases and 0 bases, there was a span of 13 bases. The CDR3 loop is CASSLSQFMNTEAFF. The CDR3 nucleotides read TGTGCCAGCAGTCTCTCACAGTTCATGAACACTGAAGCTTTCTTT.

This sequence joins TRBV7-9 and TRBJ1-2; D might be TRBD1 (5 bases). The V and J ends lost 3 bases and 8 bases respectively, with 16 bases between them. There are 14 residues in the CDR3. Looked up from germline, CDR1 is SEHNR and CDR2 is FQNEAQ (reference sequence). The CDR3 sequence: CASSFRGDLLGYTF. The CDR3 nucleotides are TGTGCCAGCAGCTTCCGGGGGGACCTTTTGGGCTACACCTTC. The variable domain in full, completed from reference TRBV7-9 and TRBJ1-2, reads DTGVSQNPRHKITKRGQNVTFRCDPISEHNRLYWYRQTLGQGPEFLTYFQNEAQLEKSRLLSDRFSAERPKGSFSTLEIQRTEQGDSAMYLCASSFRGDLLGYTFGSGTRLTVV.

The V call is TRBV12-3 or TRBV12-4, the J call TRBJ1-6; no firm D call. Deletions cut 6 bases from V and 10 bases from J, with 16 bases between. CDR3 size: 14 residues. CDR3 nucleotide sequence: TGTGCCAGCAGCTCCTATACCAAGTGGTCACCCCTCCACTTT. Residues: CASSSYTKWSPLHF.

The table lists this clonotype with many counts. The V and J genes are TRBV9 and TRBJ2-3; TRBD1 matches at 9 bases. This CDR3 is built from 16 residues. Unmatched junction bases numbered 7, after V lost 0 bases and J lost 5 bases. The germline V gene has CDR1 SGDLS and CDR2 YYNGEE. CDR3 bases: TGTGCCAGCAGCGTAGATCCGGGACAGGGTGTAGATACGCAGTATTTT. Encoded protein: CASSVDPGQGVDTQYF.